This TCR beta chain was sequenced during a study of shared clonotypes between healthy human individuals. General study points: The authors expected sequencing depth to affect clonotype sharing among donors.

As regards this clone: Its antigen is unknown.

The CDR3 runs 15 residues. V was cut by 3 bases and J by 1 base, with 13 bases left in between. The germline V gene encodes CDR1 SGHRS and CDR2 YFSETQ. This table comes from immunoSEQ multiplex PCR, and its TCRdb copy is limited to in-frame clones, with some not included. The profile shows roughly 2.2 million clones, around 92% of them singletons. V gene TRBV5-1 combines with J gene TRBJ1-1, with unresolved D. Sequencing was performed on naive CD4+ T cells from PBMCs. The subset was: CD45RA+ positively selected. The TCR was taken from a man aged 18 to 30 in good health. Some clones in this sample may be carry-over from other donors' samples. The CDR3 DNA reads TGCGCCAGCAGCTCCCTTGGAGTAACGAACACTGAAGCTTTCTTT. It specifies CASSSLGVTNTEAFF.